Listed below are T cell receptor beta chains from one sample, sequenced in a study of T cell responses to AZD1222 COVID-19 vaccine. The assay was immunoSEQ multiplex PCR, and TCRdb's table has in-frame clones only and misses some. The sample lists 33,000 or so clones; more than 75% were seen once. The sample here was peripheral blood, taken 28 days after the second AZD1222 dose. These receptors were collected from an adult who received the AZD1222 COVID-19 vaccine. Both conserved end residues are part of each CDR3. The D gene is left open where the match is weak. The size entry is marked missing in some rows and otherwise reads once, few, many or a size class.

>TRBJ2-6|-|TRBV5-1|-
TGCGCCAGCAGCCCCTCGCCCGGGGCCAACGTCCTGACTTTC
CASSPSPGANVLTF
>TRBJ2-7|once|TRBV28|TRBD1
TGTGCCAGCAGCCCCGGACAGGCAACCTCCTACGAGCAGTACTTC
CASSPGQATSYEQYF
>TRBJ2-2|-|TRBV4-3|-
TGCGCCAGCAGCCAAGAGACGGCCACCGGGGAGCTGTTTTTT
CASSQETATGELFF
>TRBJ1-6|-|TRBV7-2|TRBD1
TGTGCCAGCAGCACCCGATTGACAGGGAGTAATTCACCCCTCCACTTT
CASSTRLTGSNSPLHF
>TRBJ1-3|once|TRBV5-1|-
TGCGCCAGCAGCTTGGATGGTCCCAGGGGTGGAAACACCATATATTTT
CASSLDGPRGGNTIYF
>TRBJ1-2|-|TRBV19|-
TGTGCCAGCTCCGGGCGCCGGTATGGCTACACCTTC
CASSGRRYGYTF
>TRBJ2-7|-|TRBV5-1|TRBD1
TGCGCCAGCAGCGCGGTCTACCGGGACAGCTACGAGCAGTACTTC
CASSAVYRDSYEQYF
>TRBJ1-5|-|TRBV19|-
TGTGCCAGTAGTACGCTCCTTGGGGCTGCGAGCAATCAGCCCCAGCATTTT
CASSTLLGAASNQPQHF
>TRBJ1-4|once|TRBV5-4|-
TGTGCCAGCAGCTTGGACAGGGCATGGGTGACTAATGAAAAACTGTTTTTT
CASSLDRAWVTNEKLFF
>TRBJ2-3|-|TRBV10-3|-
TGTGCCATCAATCCTGGGGCGGCCCCCAGCACAGATACGCAGTATTTT
CAINPGAAPSTDTQYF
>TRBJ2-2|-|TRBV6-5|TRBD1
TGTGCCAGCACCTTACAGACAGGGGGAGTCGGGGAGCTGTTTTTT
CASTLQTGGVGELFF
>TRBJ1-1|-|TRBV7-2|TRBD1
TGTGCCAGCAGCTACCGGACAGGAGACACTGAAGCTTTCTTT
CASSYRTGDTEAFF
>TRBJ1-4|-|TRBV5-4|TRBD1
TGTGCCAGCAGCCTCTGGACAGGGAAAAAACTGTTTTTT
CASSLWTGKKLFF
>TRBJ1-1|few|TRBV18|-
TGTGCCAGCTCACCCGGGCAGAACACTGAAGCTTTCTTT
CASSPGQNTEAFF
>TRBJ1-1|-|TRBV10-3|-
TGTGCCATCAGTGTAAATGGAATGAACACTGAAGCTTTCTTT
CAISVNGMNTEAFF
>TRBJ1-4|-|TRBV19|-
TGTGCCAGTACTTGGGGTACAACTAATGAAAAACTGTTTTTT
CASTWGTTNEKLFF
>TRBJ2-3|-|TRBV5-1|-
TGCGCCAGCAGCTTACGTAGCACAGATACGCAGTATTTT
CASSLRSTDTQYF
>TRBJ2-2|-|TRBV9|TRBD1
TGTGCCAGCAGCCTACTTCAGGGACAGGGCGCGAACACCGGGGAGCTGTTTTTT
CASSLLQGQGANTGELFF
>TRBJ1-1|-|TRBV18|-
TGTGCCAGCTCCCGGGGCGGACAGACGAACACTGAAGCTTTCTTT
CASSRGGQTNTEAFF
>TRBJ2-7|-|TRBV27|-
TGTGCCAGCTCACTTCGAGGGGCTGCGGATTCCTACGAGCAGTACTTC
CASSLRGAADSYEQYF
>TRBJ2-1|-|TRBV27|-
TGTGCCAGCAGCCTCACCCGACAGGACACAAAGCAGTTCTTC
CASSLTRQDTKQFF